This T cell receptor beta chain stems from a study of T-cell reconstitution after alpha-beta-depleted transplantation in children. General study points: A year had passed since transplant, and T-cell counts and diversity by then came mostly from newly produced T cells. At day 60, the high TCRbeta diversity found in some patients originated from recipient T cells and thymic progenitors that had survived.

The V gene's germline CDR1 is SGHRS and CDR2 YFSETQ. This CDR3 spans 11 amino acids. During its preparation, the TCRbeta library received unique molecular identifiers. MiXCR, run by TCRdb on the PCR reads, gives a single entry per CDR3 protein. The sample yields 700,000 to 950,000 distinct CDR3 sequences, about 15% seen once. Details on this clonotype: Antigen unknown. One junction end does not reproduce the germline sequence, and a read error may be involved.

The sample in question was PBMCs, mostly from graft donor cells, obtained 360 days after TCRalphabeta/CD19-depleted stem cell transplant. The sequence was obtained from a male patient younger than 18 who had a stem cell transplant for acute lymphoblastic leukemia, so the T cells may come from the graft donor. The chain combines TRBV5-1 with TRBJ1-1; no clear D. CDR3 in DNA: TGCGCCGGCAGCTTGCGGGGAGAAGCTTTCTTT. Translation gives CAGSLRGEAFF. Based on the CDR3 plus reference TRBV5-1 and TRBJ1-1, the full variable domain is KAGVTQTPRYLIKTRGQQVTLSCSPISGHRSVSWYQQTPGQGLQFLFEYFSETQRNKGNFPGRFSGRQFSNSRSEMNVSTLELGDSALYLCAGSLRGEAFFGQGTRLTVV.